These T cell receptor beta chains were read from a single sample in a study of graft-versus-host responses after intestinal transplantation. Sequencing was performed with immunoSEQ multiplex PCR; in TCRdb, only in-frame clones are kept and a portion is missing. Here the sample spans 5,000 to 6,000 clones, more than 55% being singletons. The material sequenced was ileum tissue, taken roughly 310 days after intestinal transplant. The receptors were sampled from a human patient who received an intestinal transplant, so some T cells may come from the graft donor. CDR3s include the opening cysteine and the closing phenylalanine or tryptophan. The D gene is left open where the match is weak. A clone size is listed for some rows: how often the clone was seen (once, few, many), or a class if it is expanded.

V	D	size	J	CDR3	DNA
TRBV7-3	.	.	TRBJ1-6	CASSLNSMNSPLHF	TGTGCCAGCAGCTTAAACTCCATGAATTCACCCCTCCACTTT
TRBV7-2	.	.	TRBJ2-1	CASSLIDQFIAYNEQFF	TGTGCCAGCAGCTTAATAGACCAATTTATTGCCTACAATGAGCAGTTCTTC
TRBV5-1	.	.	TRBJ1-2	CASSSLPRTDYGYTF	TGCGCCAGCAGCTCCCTCCCTAGGACAGACTATGGCTACACCTTC
TRBV4-2	.	once	TRBJ2-7	CASSLIGTFLSEQYF	TGTGCCAGCAGCCTTATCGGGACTTTCCTATCCGAGCAGTACTTC
TRBV6-4	.	.	TRBJ2-2	CASAKEQGEGTGELFF	TGTGCCAGCGCTAAGGAACAGGGAGAAGGGACCGGGGAGCTGTTTTTT
TRBV23-1	TRBD1	few	TRBJ2-7	CASSLVPGRQGSFYEQYF	TGCGCCAGCAGTCTTGTACCCGGTAGACAGGGCTCGTTCTACGAGCAGTACTTC
TRBV4-2	TRBD1	once	TRBJ1-4	CASSQDAGTGNEKLFF	TGTGCCAGCAGCCAAGATGCCGGGACAGGGAATGAAAAACTGTTTTTT
TRBV27	.	.	TRBJ2-1	CASSSYIGGYNEQFF	TGTGCCAGCAGTTCGTACATAGGGGGCTACAATGAGCAGTTCTTC
TRBV5-7	.	medium-sized	TRBJ1-4	CASKRAEKLFF	TGTGCCAGCAAAAGGGCTGAAAAACTGTTTTTT
TRBV27	.	.	TRBJ1-4	CASRLGQAGVGGEKLFF	TGTGCCAGCAGACTTGGTCAGGCGGGGGTTGGTGGTGAAAAACTGTTTTTT
TRBV5-1	.	.	TRBJ2-2	CASRDSGTANTGELFF	TGCGCCAGCAGGGATTCGGGAACCGCGAACACCGGGGAGCTGTTTTTT
TRBV13	TRBD1	large	TRBJ2-7	CASSFLQGEEQYF	TGTGCCAGCAGCTTCCTACAGGGGGAAGAGCAGTACTTC
TRBV9	TRBD1	.	TRBJ1-5	CASSVTGDQPQHF	TGTGCCAGCAGCGTTACAGGGGATCAGCCCCAGCATTTT
TRBV6-6	.	.	TRBJ2-7	CASSALAYEQYF	TGTGCCAGCAGTGCCCTAGCGTACGAGCAGTACTTC
TRBV11-1	TRBD2	.	TRBJ2-1	CASSPGGLYNEQFF	TGTGCCAGCAGCCCGGGAGGCCTCTACAATGAGCAGTTCTTC
TRBV28	.	.	TRBJ2-5	CASSFLQPNRGLETQYF	TGTGCCAGCAGTTTCCTGCAACCTAACAGAGGATTAGAGACCCAGTACTTC
TRBV7-4	.	.	TRBJ1-1	CASSLWIVGGRNTEAFF	TGTGCCAGCAGCTTATGGATAGTGGGAGGGCGGAACACTGAAGCTTTCTTT
TRBV5-1	.	few	TRBJ1-1	CASSLEVPTEAFF	TGCGCCAGCAGCTTGGAGGTACCCACTGAAGCTTTCTTT
TRBV6-5	TRBD1	once	TRBJ2-3	CASSYRQGRTDTQYF	TGTGCCAGCAGTTACCGACAGGGTAGGACAGATACGCAGTATTTT
TRBV19	.	.	TRBJ1-4	CASSIRGAGEKLFF	TGTGCCAGTAGTATCCGAGGGGCTGGAGAAAAACTGTTTTTT
TRBV9	.	few	TRBJ1-5	CASSVVSQPQHF	TGTGCCAGCAGCGTAGTTTCCCAGCCCCAGCATTTT
TRBV7-9	.	.	TRBJ2-1	CASGGGLLPFTNEQFF	TGTGCCAGCGGGGGGGGGCTCCTGCCCTTCACAAATGAGCAGTTCTTC
TRBV19	TRBD1	few	TRBJ2-4	CASSMALGTAPIQYF	TGTGCCAGTAGTATGGCTTTAGGGACAGCACCGATTCAGTACTTC
TRBV28	.	.	TRBJ1-2	CASSSVPWGYTF	TGTGCCAGCAGTTCAGTTCCTTGGGGCTACACCTTC
TRBV7-2	TRBD2	.	TRBJ2-7	CASSLGLAYEQYF	TGTGCCAGCAGCTTAGGACTAGCGTATGAGCAGTACTTC
TRBV9	.	medium-sized	TRBJ2-3	CASSVGPGERDTQYF	TGTGCCAGCAGCGTAGGGCCCGGGGAGAGGGATACGCAGTATTTT
TRBV6-5	.	few	TRBJ2-1	CASSPSAETYNEQFF	TGTGCCAGCAGTCCCTCCGCGGAGACCTACAATGAGCAGTTCTTC
TRBV28	TRBD1	medium-sized	TRBJ1-5	CAIQGQDSNQPQHF	TGTGCCATACAGGGACAGGATAGCAATCAGCCCCAGCATTTT
TRBV30	.	.	TRBJ2-6	CAWLTGTGANVLTF	TGTGCCTGGCTCACCGGTACTGGGGCCAACGTCCTGACTTTC
TRBV7-3	.	few	TRBJ2-3	CASSLIGAGDTQYF	TGTGCCAGCAGCTTAATAGGGGCCGGAGATACGCAGTATTTT
TRBV5-1	TRBD1	few	TRBJ2-1	CASSLGVGTGAKSSYNEQFF	TGCGCCAGCAGCTTGGGCGTCGGGACAGGGGCCAAAAGCTCCTACAATGAGCAGTTCTTC
TRBV5-8	.	.	TRBJ1-3	CASSLARGISGNTIYF	TGTGCCAGCAGCTTGGCCCGCGGGATCTCTGGAAACACCATATATTTT
TRBV19	.	few	TRBJ1-2	CASRKTVYGYTF	TGTGCCAGTAGAAAGACAGTCTATGGCTACACCTTC
TRBV7-9	.	.	TRBJ1-2	CASSLDINSDGYTF	TGTGCCAGCAGCTTAGACATTAACAGCGATGGCTACACCTTC
TRBV6-4	.	.	TRBJ2-1	CASDQWTGEERYNEQFF	TGTGCCAGCGACCAATGGACGGGAGAAGAGCGCTACAATGAGCAGTTCTTC
TRBV30	TRBD2	.	TRBJ2-3	CAWSAGLAGGPVDTQYF	TGTGCCTGGAGTGCTGGACTAGCGGGAGGGCCCGTAGATACGCAGTATTTT
TRBV11-3	.	few	TRBJ2-2	CASSFGTGELFF	TGTGCCAGCAGCTTCGGCACCGGGGAGCTGTTTTTT
TRBV18	.	.	TRBJ2-1	CASSPPKKQFF	TGTGCCAGCTCACCACCCAAAAAGCAGTTCTTC
TRBV9	TRBD2	few	TRBJ2-1	CASSVGTSGSSEQFF	TGTGCCAGCAGCGTTGGGACTAGCGGGAGTAGTGAGCAGTTCTTC
TRBV28	.	.	TRBJ1-4	CASSLGAGVAEKLFF	TGTGCCAGCAGTTTAGGGGCAGGGGTGGCTGAAAAACTGTTTTTT
TRBV2	.	few	TRBJ2-1	CASSPRKGPLLTADNEQFF	TGTGCCAGCAGTCCTCGGAAAGGGCCTCTCTTAACTGCGGACAATGAGCAGTTCTTC
TRBV7-2	.	.	TRBJ2-3	CASSLAPGLSTDTQYF	TGTGCCAGCAGCTTAGCCCCGGGACTTTCCACAGATACGCAGTATTTT
TRBV30	.	.	TRBJ2-7	CACHQSNREREQYF	TGTGCCTGCCATCAAAGCAACAGGGAGCGCGAGCAGTACTTC
TRBV19	TRBD2	.	TRBJ2-1	CASSMLAGGNEQFF	TGTGCCAGTAGTATGCTAGCGGGAGGTAATGAGCAGTTCTTC
TRBV4-2	.	.	TRBJ1-1	CASSQDRGSTEAFF	TGTGCCAGCAGCCAAGATCGGGGGAGCACTGAAGCTTTCTTT
TRBV5-1	.	.	TRBJ2-5	CASSLEFQETQYF	TGCGCCAGCAGCTTGGAGTTTCAAGAGACCCAGTACTTC
TRBV7-3	.	.	TRBJ2-5	CASSLTGGLETQYF	TGTGCCAGCAGCTTAACTGGGGGGCTGGAGACCCAGTACTTC
TRBV5-6	.	.	TRBJ2-7	CASSLGDGAYEQYF	TGTGCCAGCAGCTTGGGGGACGGAGCCTACGAGCAGTACTTC
TRBV30	TRBD1	.	TRBJ1-5	CAWRGDRDLNQPQHF	TGTGCCTGGAGGGGGGACAGGGACCTCAATCAGCCCCAGCATTTT
TRBV30	.	.	TRBJ2-1	CAWSISLTYNEQFF	TGTGCCTGGAGTATTAGCCTTACCTACAATGAGCAGTTCTTC
TRBV7-2	.	medium-sized	TRBJ1-3	CASSLGSSGNTIYF	TGTGCCAGCAGCTTAGGCTCCTCTGGAAACACCATATATTTT
TRBV7-5	.	.	TRBJ1-3	CASSSIRQGNTIYF	TGTGCCAGCAGCTCCATTCGACAGGGGAACACCATATATTTT
TRBV29-1	.	few	TRBJ1-1	CSVAFTGNTEAFF	TGCAGCGTAGCTTTTACAGGGAACACTGAAGCTTTCTTT
TRBV5-4	.	.	TRBJ1-1	CASSLPGNTEAFF	TGTGCCAGCAGCCTGCCTGGGAACACTGAAGCTTTCTTT